One and the same sample provided the 20 T cell receptor beta chains below, sequenced in a study of vaccination and CD4 T cells after COVID-19. Treatment given: approximately 11-day PBMC culture with coronavirus spike peptide pools or control peptides (ViraFEST assay). Sequenced with the Oncomine TCR Beta short-read assay was DNA taken from cultured CD4+ T cells. TCRdb passed the PCR reads through MiXCR, listing each CDR3 protein once. The data show about 9,700 distinct CDR3 sequences, roughly 76% seen once. These receptors have no known antigen. Specimen: CD4+ T cells from blood, cultured in vitro. The receptors shown here come from a human donor who had recovered from COVID-19.

This clonotype was found once. The rearrangement joins TRBV24-1 to TRBJ2-3, with 9 bases matching TRBD2. The CDR3 has 19 amino acids. The V gene's germline CDR1 is KGHDR and CDR2 SFDVKD. Trimming cost V 2 bases and J 4 bases; bases outside gene matches: 15. CDR3 nucleotides: TGTGCCACCAGTGATTCGAGGGCGGGAGGGCCCGACCCCCCAGATACGCAGTATTTT. It specifies CATSDSRAGGPDPPDTQYF.

As DNA, the CDR3 is TGTGCCAGCAGCCCGGGACCCTGGGAGCAGTACTTC. This sequence encodes CASSPGPWEQYF. The chain couples TRBV6-1 to TRBJ2-7; D possibly uses TRBD1 or TRBD2 (5 bases each). CDR1 MNHNS and CDR2 SASEGT come from the germline V gene. The length of the CDR3 is 12 residues. Trimming stripped 6 bases from V and 7 bases from J, with 13 bases between.

The chain employs TRBV7-2 and TRBJ2-3; D remains unclear. Trimming took 5 bases from V and 2 from J, leaving 14 bases between them. The CDR3 is 15 amino acids. Germline V CDR1 and CDR2: SGHTA, FQGNSA. The DNA of the CDR3 is TGTGCCAGCAGCCGGCAGGTCACCGTCACAGATACGCAGTATTTT. It is translated as CASSRQVTVTDTQYF.

This chain's CDR3 is CASSWTWNGELFF. The DNA of the CDR3 is TGTGCCAGCAGTTGGACTTGGAACGGGGAGCTGTTTTTT. The rearrangement joins TRBV6-5 to TRBJ2-2; TRBD2 is a possible D gene (5 bases). Deletions cut 4 bases from V and 7 bases from J, with 10 bases between. The length of the CDR3 is 13 residues. Germline loops: CDR1 MNHEY, CDR2 SVGAGI.

The V gene is TRBV27, the J gene TRBJ2-7; 8 bases are shared with TRBD1. This CDR3 contains 14 residues. CDR1 and CDR2 from the germline V gene are MNHEY and SMNVEV (reference sequence). Unmatched junction bases numbered 6, after V lost 5 bases and J lost 3 bases. The CDR3: CASSPGQDYYEQYF. DNA of the CDR3: TGTGCCAGCAGTCCGGGACAGGACTACTACGAGCAGTACTTC.

The V call is TRBV12-3 or TRBV12-4, the J call TRBJ1-1, with a tentative D call TRBD1 (6 bases). CDR3 length: 14 residues. Trimming cost V 8 bases and J 4 bases, with 17 bases left between them. Written as DNA, the CDR3 is TGTGCCAGCGCTTTCCGAACAGGGTTCACTGAAGCTTTCTTT. Its translation: CASAFRTGFTEAFF.

The chain carries TRBV7-9 and TRBJ2-1, with D perhaps TRBD2 (6 bases). The ends were cut back, 8 bases at V and 3 bases at J, with 14 bases in the middle. The V gene's germline CDR1 is SEHNR and CDR2 FQNEAQ (reference sequence). The CDR3 has 14 residues. CDR3 sequence reads: CASFRGSLYNEQFF. CDR3 nucleotide sequence: TGTGCCAGCTTCCGGGGGTCCCTCTACAATGAGCAGTTCTTC.

The V gene is TRBV6-5, the J gene TRBJ2-5; 7 bases match TRBD1. Per germline, CDR1 MNHEY and CDR2 SVGAGI. After removal of 2 bases from V and 1 base from J, the junction contained 1 base not matched to a gene. The CDR3 totals 14 residues. CDR3: CASSYGTAQETQYF. The DNA for the CDR3 is TGTGCCAGCAGTTACGGGACAGCCCAAGAGACCCAGTACTTC.

The J gene is TRBJ2-5, the V gene TRBV12-5; possibly TRBD1 or TRBD2 for D (6 bases each). Per the germline V gene, CDR1 is LGHNT and CDR2 is FRNRAP. Trimming removed 2 bases from V and 5 bases from J, with 21 bases in between. This CDR3 contains 17 residues. CDR3 region: CASGLSRTGTVSETQYF. The CDR3 nucleotides are TGTGCTAGTGGTTTGTCCAGAACAGGGACTGTATCCGAGACCCAGTACTTC.

This chain links TRBV7-6 with TRBJ2-3, with D unclear. CDR1 and CDR2 from the germline V gene are SGHVS and FNYEAQ. CDR3 length: 12 residues. Trimming took off 7 bases at V and 6 bases at J, with 11 bases between the two ends. The CDR3 loop reads CASNTPGDTQYF. CDR3 DNA sequence: TGTGCCAGCAACACTCCTGGGGATACGCAGTATTTT.

The gene calls are TRBV2 and TRBJ2-1; the D gene is possibly TRBD2 (7 bases). The CDR3 consists of 15 residues. The V end lost 0 bases, the J end lost 10 bases, and 16 bases lay between the germline ends. Per germline, CDR1 SNHLY and CDR2 FYNNEI. The CDR3 spells CASSEAGGGISEQFF. The CDR3 nucleotides read TGTGCCAGCAGTGAAGCGGGAGGGGGGATATCGGAGCAGTTCTTC.

This chain connects TRBV7-8 to TRBJ2-5, with D tentatively TRBD2 (7 bases). Trimming stripped 1 base from V and 3 bases from J, with 15 bases between. The germline V gene has CDR1 SGHVS and CDR2 FQNEAQ. The CDR3 runs 16 residues. The CDR3 coding sequence is TGTGCCAGCAGCTTAGGATTTGGCGGGGGCGAAGAGACCCAGTACTTC. Protein sequence: CASSLGFGGGEETQYF.

This clonotype was picked up a small number of times. The chain joins TRBV7-2 to TRBJ1-5; TRBD1 aligns across 7 bases. The CDR3 has 15 residues. The V gene's germline CDR1 is SGHTA and CDR2 FQGNSA. V trimming: 4 bases; J trimming: 6 bases; junction bases outside the gene matches: 9. The CDR3 coding sequence is TGTGCCAGCAGCTCGAGACAGGGCTCGGTTCAGCCCCAGCATTTT. It yields the protein CASSSRQGSVQPQHF.

The V call is TRBV27, the J call TRBJ2-5; the match to TRBD2 covers 10 bases. Germline CDR1 reads MNHEY; CDR2 reads SMNVEV (reference sequence). The CDR3 runs 16 residues. J was trimmed by 4 bases and V by 1 base; bases with no gene match: 6. The CDR3, as DNA: TGTGCCAGCAGTTTATTTCCTAGCGGGGGCGGAGAGACCCAGTACTTC. The encoded protein is CASSLFPSGGGETQYF.

V and J are TRBV28 and TRBJ1-5; D gene uncertain. The CDR3 is made up of 13 amino acids. Trimming removed 5 bases at V and 0 bases at J, with 5 bases between. The germline CDR1 and CDR2 sequences are MDHEN and SYDVKM. CDR3 in amino acids: CASSPYSNQPQHF. In nucleotides, the CDR3 is TGTGCCAGCAGTCCGTATAGCAATCAGCCCCAGCATTTT.

V and J are TRBV7-8 and TRBJ2-3, with 11 bases fitting TRBD2. Germline CDR1 and CDR2: SGHVS and FQNEAQ. The CDR3 totals 17 residues. V dropped 5 bases and J dropped 8; count of bases not matched to a gene: 15. CDR3 in DNA: TGTGCCAGCAGCCCGAGACTAGCGGGGTCCCATAATGGTACGCAGTATTTT. Amino acid sequence: CASSPRLAGSHNGTQYF.

The J gene is TRBJ2-1, the V gene TRBV7-3, with D unresolved. Germline assignment: CDR1 SGHTA and CDR2 FQGTGA. This CDR3 contains 13 residues. Trimming removed 2 bases at V and 2 bases at J, with 4 bases between. Here the CDR3 reads CASSLAAYNEQFF. CDR3 in DNA: TGTGCCAGCAGCTTAGCAGCCTACAATGAGCAGTTCTTC.

This sequence joins TRBV4-1 and TRBJ2-4, with D unresolved. V lost 3 bases and J 0 bases, leaving 6 bases between the germline ends. The CDR3 is 14 residues long. The germline gives CDR1 MGHRA, CDR2 YSYEKL. DNA for the CDR3: TGCGCCAGCAGCCATGGAATAGCCAAAAACATTCAGTACTTC. It encodes CASSHGIAKNIQYF.

The genes are TRBV2 and TRBJ1-2; D gene uncertain. Trimming cost V 1 base and J 5 bases, with 17 bases left between them. CDR3 size: 16 residues. Per germline, CDR1 SNHLY and CDR2 FYNNEI. CDR3 in amino acids: CASSEGGRVPPYGYTF. DNA of the CDR3: TGTGCCAGCAGTGAAGGAGGGAGGGTCCCACCTTATGGCTACACCTTC.

This clonotype was picked up one time. The chain uses TRBV7-3 and TRBJ2-3, with 8 bases lining up with TRBD2. V dropped 3 bases and J dropped 5; count of bases not matched to a gene: 7. The CDR3 is made up of 15 amino acids. Germline V gives CDR1 SGHTA, CDR2 FQGTGA. The CDR3 region is CASSFSGRERDTQYF. The CDR3 DNA reads TGTGCCAGCAGCTTCAGCGGGAGAGAGCGAGATACGCAGTATTTT.